The 15 T cell receptor beta chains presented below share a single source sample, sequenced in a study of cytomegalovirus exposure and HLA in healthy donors. Both 60 Vbeta primers and 13 Jbeta primers went into the PCR. The assay was immunoSEQ multiplex PCR, and TCRdb's table has in-frame clones only and misses some. The sample totals around 100,000 clones; its top ten clones hold 3.7%. The sample was PBMCs. The receptors shown here come from a man aged 25-40 years in good health and CMV-seronegative.

The chain recombines TRBV5-1 with TRBJ1-1, with TRBD1 identical over 7 bases. The junction had 9 bases not matched to a gene; V was cut back by 4 bases and J by 3 bases. This CDR3 comprises 15 residues. Germline V gene sequence: CDR1 SGHRS, CDR2 YFSETQ. The CDR3 here is CASSGYRGRDTEAFF. The CDR3 DNA is TGCGCCAGCAGCGGGTACAGGGGTCGCGACACTGAAGCTTTCTTT.

This chain links TRBV7-2 with TRBJ1-5; D is uncertain. Per the germline V gene, CDR1 is SGHTA and CDR2 is FQGNSA. The CDR3 consists of 12 residues. V gave up 7 bases and J gave up 7 bases, with 11 bases separating them. The CDR3 DNA sequence: TGTGCCAGCAAGAGTGAATACCAGCCCCAGCATTTT. Translating it yields CASKSEYQPQHF.

The V gene is TRBV15, the J gene TRBJ1-5, with D possibly being TRBD1 (6 bases). The CDR3 consists of 17 residues. Germline-derived CDR1 and CDR2 are LNHNV and YYDKDF (reference sequence). With 0 bases removed from V and 7 bases from J, the gap between germline ends came to 19 bases. In DNA form, the CDR3 reads TGTGCCACCAGCAGAGATTCGCTGGGACACTTGGAGCAGCCCCAGCATTTT. Its protein product is CATSRDSLGHLEQPQHF.

The rearrangement links TRBV30 to TRBJ1-6, with D uncertain. Trimming removed 3 bases from V and 0 bases from J, with 9 bases in between. Germline V gene sequence: CDR1 GTSNPN, CDR2 SVGIG (reference sequence). CDR3 length: 15 residues. For the CDR3, the DNA is TGTGCCTGGAGGGGAGAGGGCTCCTATAATTCACCCCTCCACTTT. It is translated as CAWRGEGSYNSPLHF.

This rearrangement joins TRBV5-4 to TRBJ2-7; tentatively, D is TRBD2 (6 bases). V lost 4 bases and J lost 0, with 17 bases in between. This CDR3 is built from 16 residues. Germline CDR1 and CDR2: SGHNT and YYREEE (reference sequence). The CDR3 DNA is TGTGCCAGCAGCCAGGGAGGCTCAATCGGCTCCTACGAGCAGTACTTC. This sequence encodes CASSQGGSIGSYEQYF.

This chain links TRBV6-5 with TRBJ2-2, with TRBD1 matching 8 bases. The CDR3 covers 15 residues. Looked up from germline, CDR1 is MNHEY and CDR2 is SVGAGI. V gave up 7 bases and J gave up 5 bases; unmatched junction bases: 9. CDR3 in DNA: TGTGCCAGCAAAGCGGCAGGGGGCGCGACCGGGGAGCTGTTTTTT. This gives the protein CASKAAGGATGELFF.

V is TRBV7-2 and J is TRBJ1-5; 9 bases match TRBD1. The V gene's germline CDR1 is SGHTA and CDR2 FQGNSA. V trimming: 5 bases; J trimming: 10 bases; junction bases outside the gene matches: 9. This CDR3 is built from 14 residues. In nucleotides, the CDR3 is TGTGCCAGCAGCCTCCGGGACAGGGCCAATCCCCAGCATTTT. It is translated as CASSLRDRANPQHF.

V gene TRBV4-1 combines with J gene TRBJ2-1, with D possibly being TRBD1 (5 bases). V lost 0 bases and J 0 bases, leaving 9 bases between the germline ends. CDR1 and CDR2 from the germline V gene are MGHRA and YSYEKL. This CDR3 comprises 16 residues. The CDR3 here is CASSQEPQGSYNEQFF. The CDR3 DNA reads TGCGCCAGCAGCCAAGAGCCCCAGGGCTCCTACAATGAGCAGTTCTTC.

J is TRBJ2-2 and V is TRBV5-1; maybe TRBD1 (6 bases). The CDR3 has 14 residues. Germline lookup yields CDR1 SGHRS and CDR2 YFSETQ. Trimming took 5 bases from V and 4 from J, leaving 12 bases between them. The CDR3 DNA sequence: TGCGCCAGCAGGTGGACAGAGTCCACCGGGGAGCTGTTTTTT. It translates to CASRWTESTGELFF.

With respect to this clone: Other DNA sequences in this specimen translate into the identical CDR3. V and J are TRBV2 and TRBJ1-1, with 11 bases aligning to TRBD1. CDR1 is SNHLY, CDR2 FYNNEI, per germline. This CDR3 has 14 residues. V lost 6 bases, J lost 4 bases, and 4 bases stayed unmatched. The CDR3 reads CASRGTGGGTEAFF. For the CDR3, the DNA is TGTGCCAGCAGAGGGACAGGGGGGGGCACTGAAGCTTTCTTT.

In the case of this clone: Other DNA sequences in this specimen translate into the identical CDR3. The chain recombines TRBV5-1 with TRBJ1-3; D remains ambiguous. Germline V gives CDR1 SGHRS, CDR2 YFSETQ. The V end lost 4 bases, the J end lost 1 base, and 9 bases lay between the germline ends. The CDR3 totals 14 residues. The CDR3 nucleotides read TGCGCCAGCAGCCCGGCAGGTTCTGGAAACACCATATATTTT. Translation gives CASSPAGSGNTIYF.

The rearrangement uses TRBV6-1 and TRBJ1-6; D is ambiguous. This CDR3 is built from 14 residues. Germline CDR1 reads MNHNS; CDR2 reads SASEGT. Trimming took 5 bases from V and 13 from J, leaving 18 bases between them. The CDR3, as DNA: TGTGCCAGCAGTTCCGCGCAGCGGGTCAGGCCCCTCCACTTT. It is translated as CASSSAQRVRPLHF.

The chain joins TRBV19 to TRBJ1-1, with TRBD1 identical over 10 bases. CDR1 and CDR2 (germline): LNHDA, SQIVND (reference sequence). The CDR3 is made up of 15 amino acids. Trimming at V came to 8 bases and at J to 1 base, leaving 7 bases not matched to a gene. The CDR3, as DNA: TGTGCCAGTTATGGGGACAGGGGCGCGAACACTGAAGCTTTCTTT. It is translated as CASYGDRGANTEAFF.

On this clone itself: The same CDR3 can be traced to other DNA sequences in this sample. This chain joins TRBV7-2 and TRBJ1-5; 8 positions agree with TRBD1. The CDR3 is 17 amino acids. Germline values: CDR1 SGHTA, CDR2 FQGNSA. Trimming took 3 bases from V and 2 from J; bases not matched to a gene: 9. This CDR3 is CASSFGTGTAGNQPQHF. DNA for the CDR3: TGTGCCAGCAGCTTCGGGACAGGTACGGCCGGCAATCAGCCCCAGCATTTT.

The genes are TRBV11-2 and TRBJ1-3, with 12 nucleotides matching TRBD1. Germline assignment: CDR1 SGHAT and CDR2 FQNNGV. V lost 4 bases, J lost 5 bases, and 6 bases stayed unmatched. There are 16 residues in the CDR3. CDR3 in amino acids: CASSSLGQGARNTIYF. For the CDR3, the DNA is TGTGCCAGCAGCTCACTGGGACAGGGGGCTCGAAACACCATATATTTT.